This entry concerns a single T cell receptor beta chain. This sample is drawn from a study of blood T cell repertoires in COVID-19. Study summary: Samples representing acute and convalescent COVID-19 were sourced from the United States, Italy and Spain. T cells, B-cell-depleted T cells, or PBMCs provided the cDNA or gDNA that served as material.

How the authors handled the data: By means of reference gene primer amplification, nucleated cell counts were estimated. TCRdb keeps only in-frame clones here, not all; method: immunoSEQ multiplex PCR. For V, J and clone size, that table is used; D and trimming come from the DNA. The sample shows 130,000 to 150,000 clones, about 80% of them seen only once. The CDR3 is 15 residues long. From germline, CDR1 is SGHRS and CDR2 YFSETQ. The V gene lost 1 base and the J gene lost 4 bases, with 13 bases spanning the gap. Input material: peripheral blood. This chain connects TRBV5-1 to TRBJ2-3; TRBD2 might be the D (7 bases). This TCR was sampled from a man aged 55 to 69 with acute or convalescent COVID-19. The CDR3 loop reads CASSLTGGRADTQYF. The CDR3 coding sequence is TGCGCCAGCAGCTTGACGGGGGGCAGAGCAGATACGCAGTATTTT.